These T cell receptor beta chains were read from a single sample in a study of shared clonotypes between healthy human individuals. Clones were read by immunoSEQ multiplex PCR, and TCRdb kept only the in-frame ones, dropping some. Among about 600,000 clones listed, 95% to 98% were seen once. Source material: naive CD8+ T cells sorted from blood. Every receptor here comes from a man younger than 45 in good health. CDR3s include the opening cysteine and the closing phenylalanine or tryptophan. The D gene is left open where the match is weak. Expanded clones are given a class, and other clones once, few, many or no size at all.

clone_size d_call j_call v_call cdr3_aa cdr3_nt
NA TRBD1 TRBJ2-3 TRBV7-6 CASSCYRGKPTTDTQYF TGTGCCAGCAGCTGCTACAGGGGAAAACCCACCACAGATACGCAGTATTTT
NA NA TRBJ2-7 TRBV7-9 CASSVYGQRGDYEQYF TGTGCCAGCAGCGTATATGGACAGCGAGGGGACTACGAGCAGTACTTC
once NA TRBJ2-7 TRBV6-5 CASSYNSGYEQYF TGTGCCAGCAGTTACAACAGCGGCTACGAGCAGTACTTC
NA NA TRBJ2-1 TRBV30 CAWSVTSYNEQFF TGTGCCTGGAGTGTCACCTCCTACAATGAGCAGTTCTTC
NA TRBD2 TRBJ2-5 TRBV7-6 CASSLAQTSMETQYF TGTGCCAGCAGCTTAGCCCAGACTAGCATGGAGACCCAGTACTTC
NA NA TRBJ1-4 TRBV7-8 CASSPAGEKLFF TGTGCCAGCAGTCCTGCCGGTGAAAAACTGTTTTTT
NA TRBD1 TRBJ1-4 TRBV15 CATSDRGRSGEKLFF TGTGCCACCAGCGACAGGGGGCGGTCGGGTGAAAAACTGTTTTTT
NA TRBD1 TRBJ2-7 TRBV5-1 CASSLLGQGSYEQYF TGCGCCAGCAGCTTGCTAGGACAGGGTTCCTACGAGCAGTACTTC
NA TRBD2 TRBJ2-1 TRBV7-6 CASSSGLLNEQFF TGTGCCAGCAGCTCGGGACTATTAAATGAGCAGTTCTTC
NA NA TRBJ2-3 TRBV7-6 CASSPAGWEFTTDTQYF TGTGCCAGCAGCCCGGCGGGGTGGGAGTTTACGACAGATACGCAGTATTTT
NA TRBD1 TRBJ1-1 TRBV6-1 CASSGIRGDRGLNTEAFF TGTGCCAGCAGTGGGATCCGGGGGGACAGGGGGCTGAACACTGAAGCTTTCTTT
NA TRBD1 TRBJ2-7 TRBV28 CASVGPGQRSYEQYF TGTGCCAGCGTCGGACCGGGACAGCGCTCCTACGAGCAGTACTTC
NA TRBD2 TRBJ2-5 TRBV6-4 CASSIDKAGEETQYF TGTGCCAGCAGCATCGATAAAGCGGGAGAAGAGACCCAGTACTTC
NA NA TRBJ2-7 TRBV10-2 CASRTGTVSYEQYF TGCGCCAGCAGAACCGGGACTGTGTCCTACGAGCAGTACTTC
NA NA TRBJ2-2 TRBV9 CASSAVSGELFF TGTGCCAGCAGCGCCGTTTCCGGGGAGCTGTTTTTT
NA TRBD2 TRBJ2-5 TRBV2 CASSDLLAGERQETQYF TGTGCCAGCAGTGATTTACTAGCGGGAGAACGGCAAGAGACCCAGTACTTC
NA TRBD2 TRBJ2-1 TRBV10-1 CASSEVDYSGNEQFF TGCGCCAGCAGTGAGGTGGATTATAGCGGGAATGAGCAGTTCTTC
NA NA TRBJ2-1 TRBV6-1 CASSGGPGGGPYNEQFF TGTGCCAGCAGTGGCGGACCTGGCGGAGGGCCCTACAATGAGCAGTTCTTC
NA NA TRBJ2-7 TRBV27 CASTPGGGSYEQYF TGTGCCAGCACCCCCGGAGGGGGCTCCTACGAGCAGTACTTC
NA NA TRBJ2-5 TRBV5-8 CASSLPRQAKETQYF TGTGCCAGCAGCTTGCCCCGACAGGCCAAAGAGACCCAGTACTTC
few NA TRBJ1-2 TRBV5-4 CASSMDSVTTYGYTF TGTGCCAGCAGCATGGACAGCGTCACTACCTATGGCTACACCTTC
NA NA TRBJ2-7 TRBV6-5 CASSYEGGGYEQYF TGTGCCAGCAGTTACGAGGGGGGCGGCTACGAGCAGTACTTC
NA NA TRBJ2-3 TRBV25-1 CASSELGGGPDTQYF TGTGCCAGCAGTGAATTGGGGGGAGGTCCAGATACGCAGTATTTT
once NA TRBJ1-1 TRBV4-1 CASSQDPGVDTEAFF TGCGCCAGCAGCCAAGATCCCGGAGTAGACACCGAAGCTTTCTTT
NA TRBD2 TRBJ2-1 TRBV28 CASENGREMYNEQFF TGTGCCAGCGAAAATGGGCGGGAGATGTACAATGAGCAGTTCTTC
NA TRBD1 TRBJ2-3 TRBV7-3 CASSLDGTGGFDTQYF TGTGCCAGCAGCTTAGATGGGACAGGGGGCTTCGATACGCAGTATTTT
NA NA TRBJ2-1 TRBV4-1 CASSPFLPVPNEQFF TGCGCCAGCAGCCCTTTTCTCCCTGTCCCCAATGAGCAGTTCTTC
NA TRBD1 TRBJ2-1 TRBV2 CASTRGQGSYNEQFF TGTGCCAGCACCCGCGGACAGGGGAGCTACAATGAGCAGTTCTTC
once NA TRBJ2-3 TRBV29-1 CSVEGFGVLTSTDTQYF TGCAGCGTTGAAGGGTTCGGTGTACTGACTAGCACAGATACGCAGTATTTT
NA NA TRBJ2-3 TRBV5-6 CASSLWGSAVTQYF TGTGCCAGCAGCTTGTGGGGGTCGGCGGTTACGCAGTATTTT
NA NA TRBJ1-4 TRBV19 CASSIYTSPRTNEKLFF TGTGCCAGTAGTATTTACACTTCCCCGCGAACTAATGAAAAACTGTTTTTT
NA NA TRBJ2-2 TRBV10-3 CAISVPPTGNTGELFF TGTGCCATCAGTGTTCCCCCGACAGGGAACACCGGGGAGCTGTTTTTT
NA NA TRBJ2-1 TRBV28 CASSLWREQFF TGTGCCAGCAGTTTGTGGCGGGAGCAGTTCTTC
NA NA TRBJ1-5 TRBV6-5 CASRAGAYQPQHF TGTGCCAGCAGAGCAGGGGCTTATCAGCCCCAGCATTTT
NA NA TRBJ2-7 TRBV2 CASTSRSEQYF TGTGCCAGCACTTCCCGATCCGAGCAGTACTTC
NA TRBD1 TRBJ2-1 TRBV7-2 CASSSIGQGEKMVEQFF TGTGCCAGCAGCTCCATCGGACAGGGGGAGAAAATGGTTGAGCAGTTCTTC
NA NA TRBJ2-2 TRBV7-6 CASSPEVGRSSGELFF TGTGCCAGCAGCCCAGAAGTGGGAAGGTCCTCCGGGGAGCTGTTTTTT
NA NA TRBJ1-5 TRBV15 CATSRGFSGQPQHF TGTGCCACCAGCAGAGGGTTCAGCGGTCAGCCCCAGCATTTT
NA TRBD1 TRBJ1-1 TRBV29-1 CSVGQGLEAFF TGCAGCGTCGGACAGGGGTTAGAAGCTTTCTTT
NA TRBD2 TRBJ2-1 TRBV25-1 CASAGGEQFF TGTGCCAGCGCGGGAGGGGAGCAGTTCTTC
NA NA TRBJ1-3 TRBV15 CATSSWGVTGNTIYF TGTGCCACCTCGAGTTGGGGAGTTACTGGAAACACCATATATTTT
NA TRBD1 TRBJ2-3 TRBV4-2 CASSPGQGGNTQYF TGTGCCAGCAGCCCGGGACAGGGGGGGAATACGCAGTATTTT
NA NA TRBJ2-7 TRBV11-2 CASSNAYEQYF TGTGCCAGCAGCAATGCTTACGAGCAGTACTTC
NA TRBD1 TRBJ2-7 TRBV27 CASSPTGVGYEQYF TGTGCCAGCAGTCCGACAGGGGTGGGTTACGAGCAGTACTTC
NA TRBD2 TRBJ2-7 TRBV7-6 CASSLRTSGYEQYF TGTGCCAGCAGCTTAAGGACTAGCGGGTACGAGCAGTACTTC
NA NA TRBJ1-1 TRBV13 CASSFVTEAFF TGTGCCAGCAGCTTCGTCACTGAAGCTTTCTTT
NA NA TRBJ1-1 TRBV11-1 CASSSRTWVGTEAFF TGTGCCAGCAGCTCCCGGACCTGGGTCGGGACTGAAGCTTTCTTT
NA TRBD2 TRBJ2-7 TRBV30 CAWSEGGFRDEQYF TGTGCCTGGAGTGAGGGAGGGTTTCGGGACGAGCAGTACTTC
NA NA TRBJ2-3 TRBV7-9 CASSHDYPLQYF TGTGCCAGCAGCCACGACTATCCACTGCAGTATTTT
NA NA TRBJ1-1 TRBV19 CASSIGQLPTEAFF TGTGCCAGTAGTATCGGGCAGTTGCCCACTGAAGCTTTCTTT
NA TRBD1 TRBJ2-7 TRBV27 CASADQGDEQYF TGTGCCAGCGCGGACCAGGGGGACGAGCAGTACTTC
NA NA TRBJ2-2 TRBV19 CASSMGPNTGELFF TGTGCCAGTAGTATGGGTCCTAACACCGGGGAGCTGTTTTTT
NA TRBD1 TRBJ1-1 TRBV2 CAPSGTGRRIMNTEAFF TGTGCCCCCTCGGGGACAGGAAGGCGGATCATGAACACTGAAGCTTTCTTT